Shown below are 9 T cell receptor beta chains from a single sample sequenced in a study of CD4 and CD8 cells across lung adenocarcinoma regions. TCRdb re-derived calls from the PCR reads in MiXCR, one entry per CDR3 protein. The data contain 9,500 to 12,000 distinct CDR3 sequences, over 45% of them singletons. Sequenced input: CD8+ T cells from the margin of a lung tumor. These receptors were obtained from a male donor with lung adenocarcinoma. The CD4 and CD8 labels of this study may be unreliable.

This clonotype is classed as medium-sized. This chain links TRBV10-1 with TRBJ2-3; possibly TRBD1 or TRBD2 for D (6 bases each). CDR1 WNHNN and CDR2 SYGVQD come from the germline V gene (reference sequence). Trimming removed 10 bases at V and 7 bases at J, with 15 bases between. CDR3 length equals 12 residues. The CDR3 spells CATSQGRNTQYF. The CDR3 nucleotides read TGCGCCACGTCGCAGGGGAGGAATACGCAGTATTTT.

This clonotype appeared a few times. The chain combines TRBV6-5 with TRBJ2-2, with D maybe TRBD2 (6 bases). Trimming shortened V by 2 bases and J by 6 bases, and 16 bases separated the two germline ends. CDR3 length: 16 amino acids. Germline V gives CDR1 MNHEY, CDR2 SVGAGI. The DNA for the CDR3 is TGTGCCAGCAGTTACGTTGGGACTCAAGGGTCCGGGGAGCTGTTTTTT. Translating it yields CASSYVGTQGSGELFF.

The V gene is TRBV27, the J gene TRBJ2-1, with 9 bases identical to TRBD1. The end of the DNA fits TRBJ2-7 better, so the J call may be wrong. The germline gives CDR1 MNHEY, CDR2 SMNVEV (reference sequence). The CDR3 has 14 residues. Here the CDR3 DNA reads TGTGCCAGCAGTTTAAGGTGGGACAGGGTAGAGCAGTACTTC. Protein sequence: CASSLRWDRVEQYF.

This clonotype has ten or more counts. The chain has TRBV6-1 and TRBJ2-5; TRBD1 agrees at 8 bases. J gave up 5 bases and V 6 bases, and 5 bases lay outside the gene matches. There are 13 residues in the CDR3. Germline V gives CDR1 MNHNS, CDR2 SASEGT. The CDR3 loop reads CASRDTGGETQYF. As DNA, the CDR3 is TGTGCCAGCAGGGATACAGGGGGGGAGACCCAGTACTTC.

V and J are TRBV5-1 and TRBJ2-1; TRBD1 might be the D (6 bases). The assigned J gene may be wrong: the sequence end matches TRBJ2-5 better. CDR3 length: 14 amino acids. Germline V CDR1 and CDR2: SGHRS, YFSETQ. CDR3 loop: CASSSQGTEETQYF. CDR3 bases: TGCGCCAGCAGCTCCCAGGGGACGGAAGAGACCCAGTACTTC.

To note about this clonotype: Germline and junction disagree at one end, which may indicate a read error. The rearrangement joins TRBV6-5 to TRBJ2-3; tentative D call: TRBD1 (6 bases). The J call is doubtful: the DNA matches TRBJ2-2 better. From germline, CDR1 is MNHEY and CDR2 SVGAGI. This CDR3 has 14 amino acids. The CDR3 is CASRWTVNTGELFF. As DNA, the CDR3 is TGTGCCAGCCGTTGGACAGTTAACACAGGGGAGCTGTTTTTT.

Written as DNA, the CDR3 is TGTGCCAGCAGTGAACAGGGAGCCTGGCAGCCCCAGCATTTT. Its translation is CASSEQGAWQPQHF. The rearrangement links TRBV6-1 to TRBJ1-5; tentative D call: TRBD1 (5 bases). Germline CDR1 is MNHNS and CDR2 is SASEGT. V was clipped by 2 bases and J by 7 bases, with 12 bases between them. The CDR3 covers 14 residues.

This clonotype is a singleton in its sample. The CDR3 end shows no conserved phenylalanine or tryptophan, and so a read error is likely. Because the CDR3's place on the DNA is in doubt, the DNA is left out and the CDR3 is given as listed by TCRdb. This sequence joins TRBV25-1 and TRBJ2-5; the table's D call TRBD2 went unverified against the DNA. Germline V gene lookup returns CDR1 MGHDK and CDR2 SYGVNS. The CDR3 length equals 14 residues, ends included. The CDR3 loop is CASGLALRQETQFS.

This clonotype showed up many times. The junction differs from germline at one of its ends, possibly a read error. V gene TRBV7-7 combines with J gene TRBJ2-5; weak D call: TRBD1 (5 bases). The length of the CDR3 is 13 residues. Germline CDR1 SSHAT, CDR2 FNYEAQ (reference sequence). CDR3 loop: CASSTDTQETQYF. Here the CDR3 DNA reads TGTGCTAGCAGCACGGACACCCAAGAGACCCAGTACTTC.